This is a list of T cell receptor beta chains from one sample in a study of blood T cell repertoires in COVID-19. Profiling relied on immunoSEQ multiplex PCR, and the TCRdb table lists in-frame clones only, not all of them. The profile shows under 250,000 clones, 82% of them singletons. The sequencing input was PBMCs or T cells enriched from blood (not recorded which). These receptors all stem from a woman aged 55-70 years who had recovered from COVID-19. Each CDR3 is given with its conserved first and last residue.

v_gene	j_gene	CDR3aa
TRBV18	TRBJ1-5	CASSGQGDQPQHF
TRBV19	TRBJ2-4	CASSSRPGTGYVQYF
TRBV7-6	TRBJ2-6	CASSLSPPRISSGANVLTF
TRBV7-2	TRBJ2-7	CASSSPPGRDEQYF
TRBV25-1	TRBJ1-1	CASSPRQGSTEAFF
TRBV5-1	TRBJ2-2	CASSSHRMDTGELFF
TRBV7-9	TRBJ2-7	CASSFGLAAYEQYF
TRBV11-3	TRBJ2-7	CASSPGTGSSYEQYF
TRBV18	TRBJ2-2	CASSPRSRLDNTGELFF
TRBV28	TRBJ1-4	CASRDSLTTNEKLFF
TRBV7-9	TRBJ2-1	CASRSPPGLAINEQFF
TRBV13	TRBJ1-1	CASSSEMNTEAFF
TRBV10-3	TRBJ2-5	CAIGLLEETQYF
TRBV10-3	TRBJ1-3	CAISPPRPLSGNTIYF
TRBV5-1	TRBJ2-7	CASSLVGAGSSYEQYF
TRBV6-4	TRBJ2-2	CASSLELAVNTGELFF
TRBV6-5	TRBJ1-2	CASSFLRDRARYGYTF
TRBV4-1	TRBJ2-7	CASSPGLQSGEQYF
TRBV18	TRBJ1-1	CASSRATGEAFF
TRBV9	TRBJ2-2	CASSTGTGVGELFF
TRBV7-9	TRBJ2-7	CASSPPQGNYEQYF
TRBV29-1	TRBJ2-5	CSVWTSGRETQYF
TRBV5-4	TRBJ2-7	CASSLGTSPSYEQYF
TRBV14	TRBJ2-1	CASSQVATINYNEQFF
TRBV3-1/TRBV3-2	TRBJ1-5	CASSQGQGLGQPQHF
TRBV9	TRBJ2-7	CASSSGGFYEQYF